This T cell receptor (beta chain) was sequenced for a study of blood T cell repertoires in COVID-19. Study at large: Samples taken during acute and convalescent COVID-19 were collected in the United States, Italy and Spain. T cells, B-cell-depleted T cells, or PBMCs provided the cDNA or gDNA that served as material.

The CDR3 covers 17 residues. Germline values: CDR1 PRHDT, CDR2 FYEKMQ (reference sequence). Trimming stripped 6 bases from V and 5 bases from J, with 23 bases between. Authors' data handling: Amplification with reference gene primers provided the estimates of nucleated cell counts. TCRdb keeps only in-frame clones here, not all; method: immunoSEQ multiplex PCR. That table is the source of V, J and clone size, and D and trimming were worked out from the DNA. The sample has over 50,000 clones, about 77% seen once; the top ten hold about 22%. The clonotype originates from a man aged 80 or over with active or convalescent COVID-19. The material sequenced was peripheral blood. V and J are TRBV13 and TRBJ2-1; D is possibly TRBD2 (5 bases). The CDR3 coding sequence is TGTGCCAGCAGGTCACTTAAGAGGGCTAGCAGTAACAATGAGCAGTTCTTC. Its protein is CASRSLKRASSNNEQFF.